This T cell receptor (beta chain) stems from a study of metastatic and nonmetastatic thyroid tumors. Study summary: Repertoires were compared across blood and tumor or nodule tissue from malignant and benign thyroid patients. Whole-study findings and limits: Malignant thyroid tumors reportedly had TCR beta diversity that was significantly higher than in benign nodules, in blood and tumor.

This CDR3 region has 14 residues. The authors' processing: The distant-metastasis classifier for papillary thyroid cancer was built from CDR3 differences across clinicopathological groups. TCRdb used MiXCR to call clones anew from the PCR reads. The V and J calls come from TCRdb's annotation, not from the publication. The sample lists under 15,000 clones, roughly 23% occurring once. Details on this clone: Its target is not known. A read error may account for a junction end that differs from germline.

No treatment had been given to any patient before thyroid surgery. This chain connects TRBV12-3 or TRBV12-4 to TRBJ2-7; weak D call: TRBD1 (6 bases). The clonotype comes from a female donor with papillary thyroid cancer or a benign thyroid nodule (not recorded which). Some clones in this sample may be carry-over from other donors' samples. Sample: blood. CDR3 nucleotides: TGTGCCACCCGGACCCGTACAGGGTCCTACAAGCAGTACTTC. Translated, it gives CATRTRTGSYKQYF.